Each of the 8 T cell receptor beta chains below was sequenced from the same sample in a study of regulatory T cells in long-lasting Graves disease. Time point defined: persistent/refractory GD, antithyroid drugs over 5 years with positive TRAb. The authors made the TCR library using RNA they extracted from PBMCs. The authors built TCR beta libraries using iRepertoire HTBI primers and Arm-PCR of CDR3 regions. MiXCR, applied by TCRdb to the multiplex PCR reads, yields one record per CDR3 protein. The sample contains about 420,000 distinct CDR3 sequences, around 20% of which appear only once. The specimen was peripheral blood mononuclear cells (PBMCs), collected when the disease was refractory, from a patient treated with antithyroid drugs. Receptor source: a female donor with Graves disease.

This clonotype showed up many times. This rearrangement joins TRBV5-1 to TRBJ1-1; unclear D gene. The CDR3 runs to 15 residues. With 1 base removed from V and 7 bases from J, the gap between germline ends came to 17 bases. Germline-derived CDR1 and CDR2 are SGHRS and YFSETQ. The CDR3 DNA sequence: TGCGCCAGCAGCTTGTCCCGGGGAACGGCACTTGAAGCTTTCTTT. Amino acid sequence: CASSLSRGTALEAFF.

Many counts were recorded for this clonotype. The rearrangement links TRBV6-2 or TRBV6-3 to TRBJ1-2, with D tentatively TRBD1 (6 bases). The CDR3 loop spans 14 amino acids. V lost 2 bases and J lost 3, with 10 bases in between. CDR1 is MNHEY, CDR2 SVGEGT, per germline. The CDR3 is CASSYEDSYYGYTF. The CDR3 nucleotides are TGTGCCAGCAGTTACGAGGACAGCTACTATGGCTACACCTTC.

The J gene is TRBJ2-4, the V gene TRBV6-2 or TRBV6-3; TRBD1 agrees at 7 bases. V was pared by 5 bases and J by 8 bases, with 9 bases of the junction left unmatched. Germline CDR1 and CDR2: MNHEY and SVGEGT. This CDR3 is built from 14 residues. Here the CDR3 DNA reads TGTGCCAGCAGTGTCGGGACAGATTATGACATTCAGTACTTC. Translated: CASSVGTDYDIQYF.

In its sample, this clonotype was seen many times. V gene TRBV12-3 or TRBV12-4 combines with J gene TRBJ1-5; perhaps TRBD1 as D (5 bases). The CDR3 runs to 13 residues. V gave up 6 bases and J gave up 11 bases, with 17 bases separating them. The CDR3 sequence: CASSGTAGSAQHF. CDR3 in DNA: TGTGCCAGCAGCGGGACGGCGGGATCGGCCCAGCATTTT.

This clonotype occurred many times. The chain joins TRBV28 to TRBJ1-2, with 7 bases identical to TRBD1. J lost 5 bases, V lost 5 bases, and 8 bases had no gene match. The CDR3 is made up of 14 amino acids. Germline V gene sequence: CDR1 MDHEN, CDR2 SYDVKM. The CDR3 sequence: CASSIDSTGYGYTF. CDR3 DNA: TGTGCCAGCAGTATAGACTCGACAGGGTATGGCTACACCTTC.

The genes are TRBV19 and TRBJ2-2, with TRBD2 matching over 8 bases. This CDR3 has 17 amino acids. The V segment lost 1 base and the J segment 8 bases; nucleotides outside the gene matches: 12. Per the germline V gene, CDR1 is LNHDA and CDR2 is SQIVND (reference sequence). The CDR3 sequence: CASSIVGREARRGELFF. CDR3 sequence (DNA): TGTGCCAGTAGTATAGTAGGGCGGGAGGCCCGACGTGGGGAGCTGTTTTTT.

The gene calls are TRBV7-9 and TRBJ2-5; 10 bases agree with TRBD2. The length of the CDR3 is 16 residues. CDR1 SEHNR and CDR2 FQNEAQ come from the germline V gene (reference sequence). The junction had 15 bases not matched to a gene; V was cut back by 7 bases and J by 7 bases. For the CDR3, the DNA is TGTGCCAGCACCGTCTCTAGCGGGGGCGTTGATGGGACCCAGTACTTC. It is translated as CASTVSSGGVDGTQYF.

The CDR3 reads CASRDKYGYTF. For the CDR3, the DNA is TGTGCCAGCAGGGACAAATATGGCTACACCTTC. The chain uses TRBV27 and TRBJ1-2, with D tentatively TRBD1 (5 bases). Between the trimmed V and J ends, which lost 6 bases and 5 bases, there was a span of 7 bases. CDR1 is MNHEY, CDR2 SMNVEV, per germline (reference sequence). This CDR3 is built from 11 residues.